Each of the 26 T cell receptor beta chains below was sequenced from the same sample in a study of T cell repertoires in ileal Crohn's disease (dated by TCRdb to the late 2010s). The library was built by means of the immunoSEQ multiplex PCR assay. In its TCRdb copy, this immuneACCESS table keeps in-frame sequences only and misses some clones. Where compared with another copy, unresolved V genes explain less than half of these, and the others have no known cause. This sample holds 14,000 or so clones; about 90% were observed only once. Together, the top ten hold 3.7% of the sample. The sample comprised ileal tissue. Every receptor here comes from an adult with Crohn's disease.

This chain links TRBV5-6 with TRBJ1-2; possible D gene TRBD1, 6 bases. Germline V gene sequence: CDR1 SGHDT, CDR2 YYEEEE. There are 15 residues in the CDR3. The ends were cut back, 3 bases at V and 1 base at J, with 13 bases in the middle. CDR3 bases: TGTGCCAGCAGCTCGTGGACAGTTCTTAACTATGGCTACACCTTC. This translates into CASSSWTVLNYGYTF.

The chain has TRBV7-3 and TRBJ2-7; D perhaps matches TRBD2 (5 bases). The CDR3 totals 15 residues. The V end was cut by 1 base, the J end by 0 bases, with 10 bases between. Germline assignment: CDR1 SGHTA and CDR2 FQGTGA. The CDR3 spells CASSLMVGSSYEQYF. The CDR3 coding sequence is TGTGCCAGCAGCTTAATGGTAGGGAGCTCCTACGAGCAGTACTTC.

The chain uses TRBV4-3 and TRBJ2-7; D possibly corresponds to TRBD1 (5 bases). Germline values: CDR1 LGHNA, CDR2 YSLEER. This CDR3 has 15 residues. V dropped 0 bases and J dropped 1 base, with 10 bases sitting between them. The CDR3 here is CASSQDLRQSYEQYF. The CDR3 region has the DNA TGCGCCAGCAGCCAAGATCTACGACAGTCCTACGAGCAGTACTTC.

This chain uses TRBV29-1 with TRBJ2-1, with D possibly being TRBD2 (5 bases). Trimming stripped 3 bases from V and 5 bases from J, with 8 bases between. The length of the CDR3 is 12 residues. CDR1 is SQVTM and CDR2 is ANQGSEA in the germline V gene. The CDR3 DNA is TGCAGCGTTGAGGTGCGGGACAATGAGCAGTTCTTC. It encodes CSVEVRDNEQFF.

This clone was seen only once. The rearrangement links TRBV4-2 to TRBJ1-3, with 7 bases aligning to TRBD1. V lost 0 bases to trimming and J lost 4 bases; unmatched junction nucleotides: 9. CDR1 and CDR2 from the germline V gene are LGHNA and YNFKEQ. The CDR3 consists of 17 residues. As DNA, the CDR3 is TGTGCCAGCAGCCAAGATACGAGGGGGCGAGCGGGAAACACCATATATTTT. Encoded protein: CASSQDTRGRAGNTIYF.

The V call is TRBV6-1, the J call TRBJ2-1, with TRBD1 identical over 9 bases. This CDR3 has 16 amino acids. V lost 2 bases and J lost 7; bases outside the gene matches: 9. CDR1 and CDR2 (germline): MNHNS, SASEGT. In DNA form, the CDR3 reads TGTGCCAGCAGTGAACCGGGACAGGGTTATCGGAATGAGCAGTTCTTC. The encoded protein is CASSEPGQGYRNEQFF.

The chain is built from TRBV7-9 and TRBJ2-3, with D tentatively TRBD2 (6 bases). Germline CDR1 SEHNR, CDR2 FQNEAQ (reference sequence). This CDR3 comprises 14 residues. V was trimmed by 2 bases and J by 2 bases, leaving 8 bases between them. CDR3 bases: TGTGCCAGCAGCTTAACTAGCTCCACAGATACGCAGTATTTT. Protein sequence: CASSLTSSTDTQYF.

The chain joins TRBV5-1 to TRBJ2-1, with 10 bases matching TRBD2. Germline lookup yields CDR1 SGHRS and CDR2 YFSETQ. CDR3 size: 16 residues. The ends lost 1 base at V and 1 base at J; junction bases unmatched: 2. CDR3 amino acids: CASSLTSGMSYNEQFF. The CDR3 DNA is TGCGCCAGCAGCTTGACTAGCGGGATGTCCTACAATGAGCAGTTCTTC.

This sequence joins TRBV5-1 and TRBJ1-2; D not certain. Germline assignment: CDR1 SGHRS and CDR2 YFSETQ. V was pared by 3 bases and J by 1 base, with 25 bases between. This CDR3 comprises 19 residues. Here the CDR3 DNA reads TGCGCCAGCAGCTCGCTCTTCCCGCCCCCGCGGGGTAGTAACTATGGCTACACCTTC. Its protein product is CASSSLFPPPRGSNYGYTF.

This sequence joins TRBV11-2 and TRBJ1-1, with 7 bases fitting TRBD1. The germline V gene has CDR1 SGHAT and CDR2 FQNNGV. V shed 5 bases and J 1 base; nucleotides not matched to a gene: 1. The CDR3 is 13 amino acids. The CDR3 bases are TGTGCCAGCAGCCGGGACAGGAACACTGAAGCTTTCTTT. Translation: CASSRDRNTEAFF.

The chain uses TRBV5-1 and TRBJ2-2; a weak D match, TRBD2 (5 bases). The V end was cut by 3 bases, the J end by 1 base, with 13 bases between. This CDR3 contains 16 residues. Germline V gives CDR1 SGHRS, CDR2 YFSETQ. This chain's CDR3 is CASSSAGRGNTGELFF. In DNA, the CDR3 is TGCGCCAGCAGCTCGGCGGGTCGGGGGAACACCGGGGAGCTGTTTTTT. The full variable domain, its missing parts supplied by reference TRBV5-1 and TRBJ2-2, is KAGVTQTPRYLIKTRGQQVTLSCSPISGHRSVSWYQQTPGQGLQFLFEYFSETQRNKGNFPGRFSGRQFSNSRSEMNVSTLELGDSALYLCASSSAGRGNTGELFFGEGSRLTVL.

The gene calls are TRBV29-1 and TRBJ2-5; 10 bases map to TRBD2. There are 16 residues in the CDR3. Germline trimming cut 6 bases from V and 3 bases from J; bases unmatched to any gene: 13. The V gene's germline CDR1 is SQVTM and CDR2 ANQGSEA. The CDR3 sequence: CSVGAGGPMTKETQYF. CDR3 nucleotides: TGCAGCGTAGGAGCGGGGGGGCCTATGACGAAAGAGACCCAGTACTTC.

Only one count was recorded for this clone. The V gene is TRBV28, the J gene TRBJ1-4; TRBD1 might be the D (6 bases). Trimming stripped 4 bases from V and 6 bases from J, with 15 bases between. The V gene's germline CDR1 is MDHEN and CDR2 SYDVKM. CDR3 size: 15 residues. This chain's CDR3 is CASSSHRVGDEKLFF. CDR3 DNA sequence: TGTGCCAGCAGTTCACACAGGGTTGGGGATGAAAAACTGTTTTTT. Using reference TRBV28 and TRBJ1-4 for the parts outside the CDR3, the full variable domain is DVKVTQSSRYLVKRTGEKVFLECVQDMDHENMFWYRQDPGLGLRLIYFSYDVKMKEKGDIPEGYSVSREKKERFSLILESASTNQTSMYLCASSSHRVGDEKLFFGSGTQLSVL.

In its sample, this clone was seen a few times. J is TRBJ1-1 and V is TRBV7-8; a possible D gene is TRBD1 (6 bases). Germline CDR1 is SGHVS and CDR2 is FQNEAQ. This CDR3 comprises 15 residues. V lost 5 bases and J lost 2, with 15 bases in between. CDR3 region: CASSPSRDTNTEAFF. The CDR3 DNA reads as TGTGCCAGCAGCCCCTCCCGGGACACAAACACTGAAGCTTTCTTT.

This chain joins TRBV2 and TRBJ2-1, with 14 nucleotides matching TRBD2. CDR3 length: 16 residues. V lost 6 bases and J lost 4; bases outside the gene matches: 5. CDR1 SNHLY and CDR2 FYNNEI come from the germline V gene. Here the CDR3 reads CASRPRLAGGYNEQFF. CDR3 sequence (DNA): TGTGCCAGCAGGCCTCGACTAGCGGGAGGGTACAATGAGCAGTTCTTC. Supplemented by reference TRBV2 and TRBJ2-1, the full variable domain reads EPEVTQTPSHQVTQMGQEVILRCVPISNHLYFYWYRQILGQKVEFLVSFYNNEISEKSEIFDDQFSVERPDGSNFTLKIRSTKLEDSAMYFCASRPRLAGGYNEQFFGPGTRLTVL.

The rearrangement uses TRBV5-4 and TRBJ2-6, with TRBD1 matching over 7 bases. The germline V gene has CDR1 SGHNT and CDR2 YYREEE (reference sequence). The CDR3 is made up of 17 amino acids. The J segment lost 4 bases and the V segment lost 4 bases, leaving 11 bases of the junction unmatched. CDR3 region: CASSPGTAVGGANVLTF. CDR3 in DNA: TGTGCCAGCAGCCCTGGGACAGCCGTGGGGGGGGCCAACGTCCTGACTTTC.

This clone was counted a single time. The DNA for the CDR3 is TGTGCCAGGGGAGGAAGGGTGGGAGCTTTCTTT. Translated, it gives CARGGRVGAFF. The chain couples TRBV2 to TRBJ1-1, with no clear D. The CDR3 contains 11 residues. Looked up from germline, CDR1 is SNHLY and CDR2 is FYNNEI. Trimming removed 9 bases from V and 10 bases from J, with 15 bases in between.

The chain couples TRBV7-9 to TRBJ2-3; 7 bases align to TRBD2. Germline CDR1 SEHNR, CDR2 FQNEAQ (reference sequence). With V trimmed by 7 bases and J by 0 bases, 7 bases remained unmatched. The CDR3 is made up of 15 amino acids. The CDR3 coding sequence is TGTGCCAGCACCTTTAGAGCGGGAAGCACAGATACGCAGTATTTT. Protein product: CASTFRAGSTDTQYF.

The gene calls are TRBV5-1 and TRBJ1-4; D ambiguous. CDR1 and CDR2 (germline): SGHRS, YFSETQ. This CDR3 comprises 14 residues. The germline V and J ends were trimmed by 0 bases and 4 bases, with 7 bases remaining between them. CDR3 in DNA: TGCGCCAGCAGCTTGGACAGTAATAATGAAAAACTGTTTTTT. It codes for CASSLDSNNEKLFF.

This chain links TRBV14 with TRBJ2-3; TRBD2 aligns across 10 bases. This CDR3 comprises 16 residues. J gave up 1 base and V 2 bases, and 3 bases lay outside the gene matches. Germline V gives CDR1 SGHDN, CDR2 FVKESK. The DNA for the CDR3 is TGTGCCAGCAGCCAACAACTAGCGGGGCGCACAGATACGCAGTATTTT. Its translation is CASSQQLAGRTDTQYF.

The V gene is TRBV19, the J gene TRBJ2-1, with 16 bases that match TRBD2. The length of the CDR3 is 17 residues. CDR1 and CDR2 from the germline V gene are LNHDA and SQIVND (reference sequence). With 6 bases clipped from V and 10 bases from J, the junction kept 12 bases outside the gene matches. CDR3 bases: TGTGCCAGTAGCAGAAAAGGGACTAGCGGGGGGGGGTCGGAGCAGTTCTTC. Translated: CASSRKGTSGGGSEQFF.

The rearrangement links TRBV11-3 to TRBJ2-5, with 8 bases matching TRBD2. The J call is in doubt because the DNA end fits TRBJ2-7 better. This CDR3 contains 14 residues. Germline CDR1 is SGHNT and CDR2 is YENEEA. DNA of the CDR3: TGTGCCAGCAGCTTGACTAGCGACTCCTACGAGCAGTACTTC. Its protein is CASSLTSDSYEQYF.

The V call is TRBV6-1, the J call TRBJ1-1; no clear D. The CDR3 loop spans 15 amino acids. V lost 1 base to trimming and J lost 1 base, with 10 bases between them. Germline V CDR1 and CDR2: MNHNS, SASEGT. This CDR3 reads CASSEGWRRNTEAFF. In nucleotides, the CDR3 is TGTGCCAGCAGTGAAGGTTGGCGGAGGAACACTGAAGCTTTCTTT.

The gene calls are TRBV6-6 and TRBJ2-7; the D gene is possibly TRBD1 (6 bases). From germline, CDR1 is MNHNY and CDR2 SVGAGI (reference sequence). This CDR3 is 13 amino acids long. The germline V and J ends were trimmed by 6 bases and 4 bases, with 13 bases remaining between them. Here the CDR3 reads CASRMQGKYEQYF. As DNA, the CDR3 is TGTGCCAGCAGGATGCAGGGGAAGTACGAGCAGTACTTC.

This clone is a singleton in its sample. Germline is not matched at one junction end, which may reflect a read error. V and J are TRBV7-7 and TRBJ1-2; 7 bases align to TRBD1. The CDR3 loop spans 16 amino acids. CDR1 and CDR2 (germline): SSHAT, FNYEAQ (reference sequence). CDR3 coding DNA: TGTGCTAGCAGCTTAGTTGTGACAGGGTCTAACTGTGGCTACACCTTC. The encoded protein is CASSLVVTGSNCGYTF.

Here the CDR3 reads CASSLLLAGMTDTQYF. The CDR3 nucleotides are TGCGCCAGCAGCCTCCTTCTAGCGGGAATGACAGATACGCAGTATTTT. The chain uses TRBV5-1 and TRBJ2-3, with 9 bases fitting TRBD2. From germline, CDR1 is SGHRS and CDR2 YFSETQ. V trimming: 4 bases; J trimming: 3 bases; junction bases outside the gene matches: 9. The CDR3 has 16 residues.